This T cell receptor (beta chain) was profiled in a study of blood T cells in healthy people across ages (dated by TCRdb to between 2014 and 2016). Broadly, across the study: Template switching captured roughly one uniquely barcoded TCR beta cDNA molecule per two T cells in model experiments. Four age groups were formed from the donors: young (average about 15 years), middle-aged (approximately 40), aged (over 55) and long-lived (82). To avoid experimental bias, donors of different ages were randomly spread across the sequencing lanes. Using the same blood draw, the study looked at two additional independent replicas of 1 million unique cDNA reads for two donors, one aged 18 to 30 and the other aged 80 or older. Using deep sequencing normalized with unique cDNA molecular identifiers, the study measured how TCR beta repertoire diversity changes with age. Broad study findings and their caveats: Compared with the aged group, the long-lived group had more naive CD4+ T cells, fewer expanded clones and increased TCR diversity, a pattern suggesting age selection. Since profiling was done on bulk unsorted PBMCs, naive and antigen-experienced compartments could not be conclusively compared. Donor CMV infection status was unknown, potentially confounding age-related changes in expanded clonotypes. As age increased, observed TCR beta diversity per million T cells dropped in a roughly linear way, and a significant reduction was already evident by age approximately 40. The percentage of naive T cells measured by flow cytometry correlated strongly with observed TCR beta diversity. Estimates of total diversity based on one million sequenced T cells were considered lower bounds and underestimates.

Libraries were made using 5' RACE. The sequencing machine was an Illumina HiSeq 2500. A second about 6 to 11 cycle PCR used a sample-barcoded 5' primer and a J-beta primer mix. A unique molecular identifier was introduced onto each TCR beta cDNA molecule by a template-switch 5' adaptor carrying 12 random nucleotides. At least 3 million CDR3-containing paired-end reads were obtained from each sample. First-strand cDNA synthesis was performed from all RNA using the Mint cDNA synthesis kit, with priming by a TRBC-specific oligonucleotide. After uracil-DNA glycosylase treatment, a first 18-cycle PCR used universal primers M1SS and BC2_uni_R on all cDNA. Concerning the study's data processing: Normalization of each sample was performed by random selection of 1 million high-quality reads, each carrying a distinct molecular identifier. Instead of being binned into consensus sequences, reads with shared molecular identifiers were discarded. CDR3 identification, clonotype clustering and error correction used MiTCR with a Q25 quality threshold and the strictest error-elimination algorithm. A nonparametric unseen species model with Euler transformation was used to estimate lower-bound total TCR beta diversity. TCRdb redid the processing of the public reads, applying fastp at Q25 and MiXCR, and retained in-frame beta chains. A single entry per CDR3 protein holds the most common genes and DNA from its merged rows. The V and J calls were not made by the authors but by TCRdb's processing. The sample includes some 640,000 distinct CDR3 sequences, with around 48% observed a single time. Approximately 32% of the sample comes from the top ten.

The 40 or so donors, aged 6 to 90 years, were systemically healthy Caucasian individuals from Russia. Each donor gave ten milliliters of peripheral blood, collected into EDTA-treated Vacutainer tubes. Ficoll-Paque density-gradient centrifugation was used to isolate PBMCs, with at least 6 million obtained per sample. Trizol reagent was used to extract total RNA from the PBMCs, yielding at least 5 micrograms per sample. For every donor, flow cytometry on a PBMC aliquot measured the percentage of naive CD45RAhigh/CD27high T cells. From the germline V gene (reference sequence), CDR1 is DFQATT and CDR2 is SNEGSKA. The CDR3 measures 14 amino acids from cysteine to phenylalanine. This entry keeps only the CDR3 DNA: 42 bases, framed from base 1. From V the trimming removes 3 bases and from J it removes 5 bases, while the gene matches leave 7 bases of the junction unaccounted for. This clonotype was seen just once. The clone's antigen remains unknown. No much larger clone exists at a distance of one base, and base qualities are not known. One read offers little support.

Input material: blood. This clonotype was sampled from a woman aged 60-75 years in good health. This sequence uses TRBV20-1 and TRBJ2-1, with 7 bases matching TRBD2. The DNA sequence is TGCAGTGCTAGTGGCGGGAGATCGGACAATGAGCAGTTCTTC. Its protein is CSASGGRSDNEQFF.